The 21 T cell receptor beta chains presented below share a single source sample, sequenced in a study of cytomegalovirus exposure and HLA in healthy donors. Amplification used 60 Vbeta primers and 13 Jbeta primers. This table comes from immunoSEQ multiplex PCR, and its TCRdb copy is limited to in-frame clones, with some not included. This repertoire shows around 110,000 clones, 70% to 80% found once; its top ten account for around 4.5%. Specimen: PBMCs. The origin of the receptors is a man younger than 45 in good health and CMV-seropositive.

This rearrangement joins TRBV4-3 to TRBJ2-1; TRBD2 aligns across 11 bases. Per the germline V gene, CDR1 is LGHNA and CDR2 is YSLEER. V lost 3 bases to trimming and J lost 3 bases; unmatched junction nucleotides: 1. The CDR3 sequence is 15 residues long. CDR3 coding DNA: TGCGCCAGCAGCCATAGCGGGGGGGACTACAATGAGCAGTTCTTC. Translation gives CASSHSGGDYNEQFF.

As regards this clone: A read error may produce the germline difference seen at one junction end. The CDR3 DNA reads TGTTCCAGCAGCTTAGTCACCCTAGCGGGGGGTACGCAGTATTTT. Its protein product is CSSSLVTLAGGTQYF. The chain employs TRBV7-9 and TRBJ2-3; TRBD2 matches 11 bases. The CDR3 is 15 residues long. Germline V gene sequence: CDR1 SEHNR, CDR2 FQNEAQ (reference sequence).

The chain recombines TRBV7-9 with TRBJ1-4; D is unclear. Germline V lookup: CDR1 SEHNR, CDR2 FQNEAQ (reference sequence). Between the trimmed V and J ends, which lost 3 bases and 7 bases, there was a span of 3 bases. This CDR3 region has 11 residues. CDR3 in amino acids: CASSFSEKLFF. DNA of the CDR3: TGTGCCAGCAGCTTCAGTGAAAAACTGTTTTTT. Full variable domain (outside the CDR3, taken from reference TRBV7-9 and TRBJ1-4): DTGVSQNPRHKITKRGQNVTFRCDPISEHNRLYWYRQTLGQGPEFLTYFQNEAQLEKSRLLSDRFSAERPKGSFSTLEIQRTEQGDSAMYLCASSFSEKLFFGSGTQLSVL.

The chain carries TRBV10-3 and TRBJ1-1; 8 nucleotides line up with TRBD1. The CDR3 has 14 residues. Trimming cost V 4 bases and J 1 base; bases outside gene matches: 2. CDR1 ENHRY and CDR2 SYGVKD come from the germline V gene. In nucleotides, the CDR3 is TGTGCCATCAGTGCAGGGGGCGCGAACACTGAAGCTTTCTTT. Amino acid sequence: CAISAGGANTEAFF.

The rearrangement uses TRBV4-2 and TRBJ2-5, with 9 bases identical to TRBD2. The CDR3 length is 19 residues. Germline trimming cut 0 bases from V and 1 base from J; bases unmatched to any gene: 12. Germline-derived CDR1 and CDR2 are LGHNA and YNFKEQ. The CDR3 reads CASSQDPISRGGGQETQYF. The CDR3 DNA sequence: TGTGCCAGCAGCCAAGATCCGATCTCGCGCGGGGGGGGCCAAGAGACCCAGTACTTC.

The chain recombines TRBV7-9 with TRBJ1-2, with 7 positions matching TRBD1. Germline loops: CDR1 SEHNR, CDR2 FQNEAQ (reference sequence). With V trimmed by 4 bases and J by 6 bases, 8 bases remained unmatched. The CDR3 runs to 14 residues. CDR3 coding DNA: TGTGCCAGCAGCTCGCTGACAGGGAGAGATGGCTACACCTTC. It specifies CASSSLTGRDGYTF.

V gene TRBV6-4 combines with J gene TRBJ1-6; 7 bases line up with TRBD1. Germline V lookup: CDR1 MRHNA, CDR2 SNTAGT. The CDR3 is made up of 14 amino acids. V trimming: 3 bases; J trimming: 9 bases; junction bases outside the gene matches: 5. Written as DNA, the CDR3 is TGTGCCAGCAGTGAGGGCAGGGGGTCTTCACCCCTCCACTTT. This encodes CASSEGRGSSPLHF.

This clone was observed a handful of times. The chain uses TRBV5-4 and TRBJ2-5, with D maybe TRBD2 (5 bases). The CDR3 runs 14 residues. CDR1 and CDR2 (germline): SGHNT, YYREEE (reference sequence). With 1 base removed from V and 3 bases from J, the gap between germline ends came to 10 bases. CDR3 in amino acids: CASSLKDFKETQYF. The DNA of the CDR3 is TGTGCCAGCAGCTTGAAGGACTTCAAAGAGACCCAGTACTTC. The variable domain in full, completed from reference TRBV5-4 and TRBJ2-5, reads ETGVTQSPTHLIKTRGQQVTLRCSSQSGHNTVSWYQQALGQGPQFIFQYYREEENGRGNFPPRFSGLQFPNYSSELNVNALELDDSALYLCASSLKDFKETQYFGPGTRLLVL.

This chain links TRBV4-1 with TRBJ1-3, with D unclear. Germline CDR1 and CDR2: MGHRA and YSYEKL. V lost 1 base to trimming and J lost 2 bases, with 9 bases between them. The CDR3 loop spans 15 amino acids. The DNA of the CDR3 is TGCGCCAGCAGCCAAGTCTTGTTTACTGGAAACACCATATATTTT. The encoded protein is CASSQVLFTGNTIYF.

The chain employs TRBV10-3 and TRBJ2-1; 10 positions agree with TRBD1. The CDR3 extends over 17 amino acids. V trimming: 4 bases; J trimming: 8 bases; junction bases outside the gene matches: 14. Germline loops: CDR1 ENHRY, CDR2 SYGVKD. CDR3 in amino acids: CAISGRGLGQGMDEQFF. The CDR3 region has the DNA TGTGCCATCAGTGGTCGGGGGTTGGGACAGGGGATGGATGAGCAGTTCTTC.

The genes are TRBV7-3 and TRBJ1-3, with unresolved D. The germline gives CDR1 SGHTA, CDR2 FQGTGA. The CDR3 consists of 13 residues. The V gene lost 2 bases and the J gene lost 2 bases, with 4 bases spanning the gap. CDR3 protein: CASSLETGNTIYF. In DNA form, the CDR3 reads TGTGCCAGCAGCTTAGAGACTGGAAACACCATATATTTT.

The gene calls are TRBV28 and TRBJ2-5; 7 bases line up with TRBD2. The CDR3 extends over 15 amino acids. V was pared by 4 bases and J by 5 bases, with 10 bases of the junction left unmatched. CDR1 MDHEN and CDR2 SYDVKM come from the germline V gene. In nucleotides, the CDR3 is TGTGCCAGCAGTTACCTATCAGGCGGGAGCGAGACCCAGTACTTC. It encodes CASSYLSGGSETQYF.

V and J are TRBV21-1 and TRBJ2-2; the DNA was not used to check the table's D call, TRBD2. TRBV21-1 represents a pseudogene. The length of the CDR3 is 14 residues. The CDR3 DNA reads as TGTGCCAGCTGGACCGGGGAGGGGACCGGGGAGCTGTTTTTT. This sequence encodes CASWTGEGTGELFF.

This rearrangement joins TRBV5-5 to TRBJ1-4; TRBD1 agrees at 7 bases. The J segment lost 2 bases and the V segment lost 3 bases, leaving 4 bases of the junction unmatched. The length of the CDR3 is 15 residues. Germline V lookup: CDR1 SGHKS, CDR2 YYEKEE (reference sequence). DNA for the CDR3: TGTGCCAGCAGCTGGAGGGGGCTGACTAATGAAAAACTGTTTTTT. Amino acids: CASSWRGLTNEKLFF.

The V gene is TRBV11-3, the J gene TRBJ2-1; 9 positions agree with TRBD2. The CDR3 sequence is 16 residues long. The germline V gene encodes CDR1 SGHNT and CDR2 YENEEA. Losses at the gene ends were 1 base for V and 4 bases for J; bases not matched to a gene: 5. The CDR3 reads CASSLAGGGGYNEQFF. The CDR3 coding sequence is TGTGCCAGCAGCTTAGCCGGCGGGGGGGGTTACAATGAGCAGTTCTTC.

The rearrangement uses TRBV19 and TRBJ1-5, with 8 bases that match TRBD1. This CDR3 comprises 14 residues. V trimming: 5 bases; J trimming: 7 bases; junction bases outside the gene matches: 7. Per the germline V gene, CDR1 is LNHDA and CDR2 is SQIVND (reference sequence). The CDR3 protein is CASSFPGGWQPQHF. CDR3 nucleotide sequence: TGTGCCAGTAGTTTTCCAGGGGGCTGGCAGCCCCAGCATTTT.

The chain employs TRBV19 and TRBJ2-2; D call uncertain. The CDR3 runs to 13 residues. The V end lost 3 bases, the J end lost 5 bases, and 7 bases lay between the germline ends. Germline lookup yields CDR1 LNHDA and CDR2 SQIVND (reference sequence). The DNA of the CDR3 is TGTGCCAGTAGTATTACCCTAACCGGGGAGCTGTTTTTT. Encoded protein: CASSITLTGELFF. Full variable domain (rest looked up from reference TRBV19 and TRBJ2-2): DGGITQSPKYLFRKEGQNVTLSCEQNLNHDAMYWYRQDPGQGLRLIYYSQIVNDFQKGDIAEGYSVSREKKESFPLTVTSAQKNPTAFYLCASSITLTGELFFGEGSRLTVL.

The V gene is TRBV4-2, the J gene TRBJ2-5; 12 nucleotides agree with TRBD2. The tail of the sequence fits TRBJ2-7 better, so the J call may be wrong. Germline V gene data show CDR1 as LGHNA and CDR2 as YNFKEQ. This CDR3 has 15 amino acids. The CDR3 protein is CASSQPGTSGYEQYF. DNA for the CDR3: TGTGCCAGCAGCCAACCCGGGACTAGCGGGTACGAGCAGTACTTC.

The chain is built from TRBV7-9 and TRBJ2-7; 10 positions match TRBD2. Germline lookup yields CDR1 SEHNR and CDR2 FQNEAQ (reference sequence). The J segment lost 5 bases and the V segment lost 5 bases, leaving 12 bases of the junction unmatched. The CDR3 is 16 residues long. This chain's CDR3 is CASSVQGLAGAHEQYF. The CDR3 DNA reads as TGTGCCAGCAGCGTACAGGGGCTAGCGGGAGCCCACGAGCAGTACTTC.

V usage is TRBV11-2 and J usage is TRBJ2-1; no reliable D call. With 2 bases removed from V and 0 bases from J, the gap between germline ends came to 11 bases. The CDR3 contains 16 residues. CDR1 and CDR2 from the germline V gene are SGHAT and FQNNGV. CDR3 DNA sequence: TGTGCCAGCAGCTTATTTGCGGTCGGCTCCTACAATGAGCAGTTCTTC. This gives the protein CASSLFAVGSYNEQFF.

J is TRBJ1-5 and V is TRBV15, with D perhaps TRBD1 (5 bases). The germline CDR1 and CDR2 sequences are LNHNV and YYDKDF (reference sequence). Trimming cost V 5 bases and J 2 bases, with 16 bases left between them. CDR3 length: 16 residues. CDR3 DNA sequence: TGTGCCACCAGCCCCCACCCAGGGTTCGGCAATCAGCCCCAGCATTTT. This encodes CATSPHPGFGNQPQHF.